Listed below are T cell receptor beta chains from one sample, sequenced in a study of identical twins. Using its own MiXCR run on the 5' RACE reads, TCRdb lists one record per CDR3 protein. This sample has around 650,000 distinct CDR3 sequences, with roughly 6.6% found just once. This same sample was also part of a study on yellow fever vaccine responses in identical twins.

The source material was PBMCs. These receptors originate from a woman in her late teens or twenties in good health. The CDR3 runs from the conserved cysteine through the conserved F or W. The order of the fields is D gene, J gene, V gene, CDR3 protein. A D gene is named only where the DNA matches it firmly.

d_gene: .
j_gene: TRBJ1-2
v_gene: TRBV7-9
CDR3aa: CASSPFPRRHVDGYTF

d_gene: TRBD2
j_gene: TRBJ2-5
v_gene: TRBV2
CDR3aa: CASSRIPGLAETQYF

d_gene: TRBD2
j_gene: TRBJ2-2
v_gene: TRBV11-2
CDR3aa: CASSVGLVTATGELFF

d_gene: .
j_gene: TRBJ2-5
v_gene: TRBV27
CDR3aa: CASSLRGLSQETQYF

d_gene: .
j_gene: TRBJ2-7
v_gene: TRBV28
CDR3aa: CASSIPTSSYEQYF

d_gene: TRBD1
j_gene: TRBJ1-2
v_gene: TRBV27
CDR3aa: CASSLSIWDRAYGYTF

d_gene: TRBD2
j_gene: TRBJ2-3
v_gene: TRBV5-1
CDR3aa: CASSLGTSGRTDTQYF

d_gene: .
j_gene: TRBJ1-1
v_gene: TRBV11-3
CDR3aa: CASSAVGVLNTEAFF

d_gene: .
j_gene: TRBJ2-1
v_gene: TRBV10-3
CDR3aa: CAISESIATDEQFF

d_gene: TRBD1
j_gene: TRBJ1-6
v_gene: TRBV20-1
CDR3aa: CSAPGTARDSPLHF

d_gene: .
j_gene: TRBJ2-1
v_gene: TRBV6-5
CDR3aa: CASRGQVNEQFF

d_gene: TRBD2
j_gene: TRBJ2-1
v_gene: TRBV2
CDR3aa: CASSGSGSGYEQFF

d_gene: .
j_gene: TRBJ2-7
v_gene: TRBV27
CDR3aa: CASSFASSNEQYF

d_gene: .
j_gene: TRBJ2-7
v_gene: TRBV12-3/TRBV12-4
CDR3aa: CASSWDEPPYEQYF

d_gene: TRBD1
j_gene: TRBJ1-5
v_gene: TRBV12-3/TRBV12-4
CDR3aa: CASSLRTGLNQPQHF

d_gene: .
j_gene: TRBJ1-3
v_gene: TRBV5-1
CDR3aa: CASSLRTPGNTIYF

d_gene: .
j_gene: TRBJ2-2
v_gene: TRBV12-3/TRBV12-4
CDR3aa: CASTPNTGELFF

d_gene: TRBD2
j_gene: TRBJ2-3
v_gene: TRBV27
CDR3aa: CASRPGLAGGSDTQYF

d_gene: .
j_gene: TRBJ2-3
v_gene: TRBV5-1
CDR3aa: CASSLVHPGDTQYF

d_gene: .
j_gene: TRBJ1-4
v_gene: TRBV5-1
CDR3aa: CASSLDPATNEKLFF

d_gene: TRBD2
j_gene: TRBJ2-3
v_gene: TRBV5-1
CDR3aa: CASKDPSGTDTQYF

d_gene: .
j_gene: TRBJ2-7
v_gene: TRBV11-2
CDR3aa: CASSRQGGSYEQYF

d_gene: TRBD2
j_gene: TRBJ2-5
v_gene: TRBV11-2
CDR3aa: CASSSRMIAGGPDLVETQYF

d_gene: .
j_gene: TRBJ1-2
v_gene: TRBV4-1
CDR3aa: CASSQDGGGGDYGYTF

d_gene: TRBD1
j_gene: TRBJ2-2
v_gene: TRBV10-3
CDR3aa: CAISDGTDGAGELFF

d_gene: .
j_gene: TRBJ2-7
v_gene: TRBV20-1
CDR3aa: CSARDWASPSYEQYF

d_gene: .
j_gene: TRBJ2-7
v_gene: TRBV4-1
CDR3aa: CASSQGQGLSYREQYF

d_gene: TRBD2
j_gene: TRBJ2-3
v_gene: TRBV4-2
CDR3aa: CASSQQQLAASTDTQYF

d_gene: TRBD2
j_gene: TRBJ2-5
v_gene: TRBV6-5
CDR3aa: CASSSSLAGQETQYF

d_gene: .
j_gene: TRBJ2-3
v_gene: TRBV4-1
CDR3aa: CASSQDFGGRADTQYF

d_gene: .
j_gene: TRBJ2-1
v_gene: TRBV5-1
CDR3aa: CASSRDINEQFF

d_gene: .
j_gene: TRBJ1-1
v_gene: TRBV12-3/TRBV12-4
CDR3aa: CASSLGGGGTEAFF

d_gene: .
j_gene: TRBJ1-2
v_gene: TRBV12-3/TRBV12-4
CDR3aa: CASSPQLSLGGHGYTF

d_gene: TRBD1
j_gene: TRBJ2-5
v_gene: TRBV10-1
CDR3aa: CATGRDRWAQYF

d_gene: .
j_gene: TRBJ1-3
v_gene: TRBV28
CDR3aa: CASSSRANGNTIYF

d_gene: TRBD1
j_gene: TRBJ1-5
v_gene: TRBV12-3/TRBV12-4
CDR3aa: CASSLALAQGVGQPQHF

d_gene: .
j_gene: TRBJ2-3
v_gene: TRBV20-1
CDR3aa: CSARPVPLTDTQYF

d_gene: .
j_gene: TRBJ1-3
v_gene: TRBV12-3/TRBV12-4
CDR3aa: CASGKGNTIYF

d_gene: .
j_gene: TRBJ2-7
v_gene: TRBV7-9
CDR3aa: CASSLVPYEQYF

d_gene: TRBD2
j_gene: TRBJ2-7
v_gene: TRBV20-1
CDR3aa: CSARLAGGDEQYF

d_gene: .
j_gene: TRBJ2-6
v_gene: TRBV2
CDR3aa: CASSADGSSGANVLTF